This TCR beta chain was sequenced in a study of T cell repertoires in cytomegalovirus infection. Study summary: Matching HLA type, along with CMV infection, was indicated by public TCR beta signatures.

Findings and limits, study-wide: The cumulative frequency of public TCR beta families identified carriers of CMV plus the relevant HLA. What dominated the ex vivo response were HLA-C-restricted CMV-specific TCR beta clonotypes.

TCRdb re-called the reads through MiXCR, storing one row per CDR3 protein. The sample includes around 300,000 distinct CDR3 sequences, more than 9% of them seen just once. This clonotype was picked up many times. Its specificity is not known. The sequencing input was PBMCs. The clonotype originates from a human donor in good health (CMV status not recorded). Some clones in this sample may be carry-over from other donors' samples.

The CDR3 bases are TGTGCCAGCAGCTTAGGATCGGGGTCCTACGAGCAGTACTTC. Encoded protein: CASSLGSGSYEQYF. This chain joins TRBV7-2 and TRBJ2-7; tentatively, D is TRBD2 (5 bases). Deletions cut 1 base from V and 1 base from J, with 8 bases between. The CDR3 is 14 residues long. Germline V CDR1 and CDR2: SGHTA, FQGNSA.